A single T cell receptor beta chain is shown here with its context. Its target is unknown. This entry comes from a study of identical twins. J was trimmed by 8 bases and V by 0 bases; bases with no gene match: 8. The CDR3 runs to 16 residues. CDR1 is WNHNN and CDR2 is SYGVQD in the germline V gene (reference sequence). Via MiXCR, TCRdb re-called the 5' RACE reads, giving one row per CDR3 protein. The table has approximately 500,000 distinct CDR3 sequences, 20% to 25% seen once. Study outcomes and limitations: Clonotypes of the beta chain that were abundant in cord blood carried fewer insertions (memory repertoires showed none). Donors were not followed over many years; analysis was cross-sectional.

This sample was also put to use in a study of T cells expressing NK-cell markers. That investigation notes: Among several donors, these clonotypes also ranked first in the CD3+CD56-NKG2C+ fraction.

Sequenced input: CD4+ T cells sorted from blood. The chain combines TRBV10-1 with TRBJ2-1, with 9 bases matching TRBD2. The receptor comes from a woman under 30 in good health. The CDR3 sequence: CASSESRLAGKDEQFF. DNA of the CDR3: TGCGCCAGCAGTGAGTCGAGGCTAGCGGGAAAGGATGAGCAGTTCTTC.